This passage covers 29 T cell receptor beta chains from one sample sequenced in a study of T cells expressing NK-cell markers. From the 5' RACE reads, TCRdb lists one entry per CDR3 protein and no DNA. The clone table shows hundreds of thousands of distinct CDR3 sequences, with the ten largest holding about 3.6%. Source material: blood T cells: a sorted CD56 or NKG2C T cell subset, CD4+ or CD8+ T cells, or bulk PBMC T cells (not recorded which). These receptors all stem from a man younger than 35 in good health.

This chain joins TRBV7-9 and TRBJ2-3. CDR3 length: 16 amino acids. Per germline, CDR1 SEHNR and CDR2 FQNEAQ (reference sequence). Here the CDR3 reads CASSLGQVESTDTQYF.

V gene TRBV3-1 combines with J gene TRBJ2-1; TCRdb's D call, TRBD2, is unchecked because there is no DNA. The length of the CDR3 is 15 residues. The germline V gene has CDR1 LGHDT and CDR2 YNNKEL (reference sequence). CDR3 residues: CASSQGNSGSNEQFF.

The rearrangement links TRBV6-5 to TRBJ2-5; TCRdb's assignment of TRBD1 cannot be checked, as there is no DNA. CDR3 size: 15 residues. The germline V gene has CDR1 MNHEY and CDR2 SVGAGI. This chain's CDR3 is CASRRVYRGEETQYF.

This CDR3 reads CASSVGSLAEKLFF. The rearrangement joins TRBV9 to TRBJ1-4. The CDR3 covers 14 residues. The germline CDR1 and CDR2 sequences are SGDLS and YYNGEE.

This chain links TRBV6-1 with TRBJ1-5. The CDR3 totals 12 residues. Germline CDR1 and CDR2: MNHNS and SASEGT. CDR3 residues: CASSGIIRPQHF.

This chain joins TRBV2 and TRBJ2-1; TCRdb proposes TRBD1, but this gene call is untestable without DNA. This CDR3 region has 15 residues. Germline V CDR1 and CDR2: SNHLY, FYNNEI. CDR3 region: CASRPQGARSHEQFF.

V and J are TRBV15 and TRBJ2-3. The CDR3 is 16 residues long. The germline gives CDR1 LNHNV, CDR2 YYDKDF (reference sequence). This chain's CDR3 is CATSRDGSLSTDTQYF.

J is TRBJ1-4 and V is TRBV20-1; TCRdb picks TRBD1, but there is no DNA to check that call. The CDR3 contains 13 residues. Germline V gene lookup returns CDR1 DFQATT and CDR2 SNEGSKA (reference sequence). The CDR3 here is CSAGGRGSGKLFF.

J is TRBJ2-5 and V is TRBV6-6; no DNA is available, so the TRBD1 call from TCRdb remains unchecked. Germline V lookup: CDR1 MNHNY, CDR2 SVGAGI (reference sequence). This CDR3 is built from 13 residues. The CDR3 sequence: CASSQGARETQYF.

The gene calls are TRBV30 and TRBJ2-1; the D gene TCRdb calls, TRBD1, cannot be checked with no DNA. In germline, CDR1 is GTSNPN, CDR2 SVGIG (reference sequence). The CDR3 covers 13 residues. The CDR3 sequence is CAWSAGPTNEQFF.

The V and J genes are TRBV5-1 and TRBJ2-3; TCRdb's assignment of TRBD1 cannot be checked, as there is no DNA. The CDR3 totals 16 residues. Germline CDR1 and CDR2: SGHRS and YFSETQ. This CDR3 is CASSLEPPGARDTQYF.

The rearrangement uses TRBV6-2 or TRBV6-3 and TRBJ1-5; the TRBD1 assignment by TCRdb is unverifiable without DNA. Per the germline V gene, CDR1 is MNHEY and CDR2 is SVGEGT. The CDR3 totals 13 residues. The CDR3 is CASSSGQGLAQHF.

V and J are TRBV20-1 and TRBJ2-7; with no DNA, the TCRdb D assignment of TRBD1 cannot be verified. The length of the CDR3 is 13 residues. Germline V gives CDR1 DFQATT, CDR2 SNEGSKA (reference sequence). The CDR3 region is CSAIRQINYEQYF.

The V call is TRBV19, the J call TRBJ2-1. Germline CDR1 and CDR2: LNHDA and SQIVND (reference sequence). CDR3 length: 12 amino acids. This chain's CDR3 is CASSSPTIEQFF.

CDR3 sequence reads: CSVNKPGLEETQYF. V gene TRBV20-1 combines with J gene TRBJ2-5; TCRdb designates TRBD2, a call that cannot be tested without DNA. The CDR3 spans 14 residues. Germline CDR1 and CDR2: DFQATT and SNEGSKA (reference sequence).

The chain combines TRBV10-3 with TRBJ2-5; TCRdb proposes TRBD1, but this gene call is untestable without DNA. The CDR3 loop spans 14 amino acids. The germline V gene encodes CDR1 ENHRY and CDR2 SYGVKD. CDR3 region: CAISGGPGRETQYF.

This sequence joins TRBV5-1 and TRBJ2-5; TCRdb's D call, TRBD2, is unchecked because there is no DNA. Looked up from germline, CDR1 is SGHRS and CDR2 is YFSETQ. The CDR3 runs to 16 residues. The CDR3 loop reads CASSSGLAGVSETQYF.

This chain connects TRBV25-1 to TRBJ2-7; TCRdb's D call, TRBD1, is unchecked because there is no DNA. Germline CDR1 and CDR2: MGHDK and SYGVNS. This CDR3 contains 15 residues. The CDR3 loop is CASSVTGQGVDEQYF.

The CDR3 spells CAIGTSGVVETQYF. J is TRBJ2-5 and V is TRBV10-3; TCRdb's D call, TRBD2, is unchecked because there is no DNA. CDR1 is ENHRY, CDR2 SYGVKD, per germline. The CDR3 contains 14 residues.

This sequence joins TRBV6-2 or TRBV6-3 and TRBJ1-2; the TRBD1 assignment by TCRdb is unverifiable without DNA. CDR1 and CDR2 from the germline V gene are MNHEY and SVGEGT. CDR3 size: 14 residues. The CDR3 protein is CASSYSNQGYGYTF.

The chain joins TRBV3-1 to TRBJ2-1. This CDR3 has 15 residues. The germline gives CDR1 LGHDT, CDR2 YNNKEL (reference sequence). The chain's CDR3 is CASSPYISSYNEQFF.

The rearrangement joins TRBV27 to TRBJ2-1; TCRdb's D gene call, TRBD2, goes unchecked for lack of DNA. The CDR3 sequence is 17 residues long. Germline loops: CDR1 MNHEY, CDR2 SMNVEV (reference sequence). The CDR3 loop reads CASSLPLLAGAHNEQFF.

The V and J genes are TRBV12-3 or TRBV12-4 and TRBJ1-3; TCRdb designates TRBD1, a call that cannot be tested without DNA. This CDR3 is 14 amino acids long. The CDR3 loop reads CASSVNRGANTIYF.

The genes are TRBV4-3 and TRBJ2-1. The germline V gene encodes CDR1 LGHNA and CDR2 YSLEER. This CDR3 is built from 16 residues. The CDR3 is CASSQDVGISYNEQFF.

The rearrangement joins TRBV12-3 or TRBV12-4 to TRBJ2-3. The CDR3 loop spans 12 amino acids. This CDR3 is CASSLYSDTQYF.

This chain joins TRBV12-3 or TRBV12-4 and TRBJ1-5; without DNA, the TCRdb call of TRBD1 cannot be checked. The CDR3 runs 16 residues. The CDR3 sequence: CASSLGGGYSNQPQHF.

The chain is built from TRBV25-1 and TRBJ2-7. CDR1 is MGHDK, CDR2 SYGVNS, per germline. This CDR3 has 14 residues. The CDR3: CASSAHDLLYEQYF.

This chain connects TRBV7-2 to TRBJ2-1; TCRdb lists TRBD2, though no DNA is available to test this call. The CDR3 length is 16 residues. The V gene's germline CDR1 is SGHTA and CDR2 FQGNSA. CDR3 in amino acids: CASSLVTAGGPDEQFF.

This sequence joins TRBV7-9 and TRBJ2-1; TCRdb proposes TRBD2, but this gene call is untestable without DNA. The CDR3 contains 16 residues. Germline V gene data show CDR1 as SEHNR and CDR2 as FQNEAQ (reference sequence). CDR3 sequence reads: CASSPYHSGSFYEQFF.